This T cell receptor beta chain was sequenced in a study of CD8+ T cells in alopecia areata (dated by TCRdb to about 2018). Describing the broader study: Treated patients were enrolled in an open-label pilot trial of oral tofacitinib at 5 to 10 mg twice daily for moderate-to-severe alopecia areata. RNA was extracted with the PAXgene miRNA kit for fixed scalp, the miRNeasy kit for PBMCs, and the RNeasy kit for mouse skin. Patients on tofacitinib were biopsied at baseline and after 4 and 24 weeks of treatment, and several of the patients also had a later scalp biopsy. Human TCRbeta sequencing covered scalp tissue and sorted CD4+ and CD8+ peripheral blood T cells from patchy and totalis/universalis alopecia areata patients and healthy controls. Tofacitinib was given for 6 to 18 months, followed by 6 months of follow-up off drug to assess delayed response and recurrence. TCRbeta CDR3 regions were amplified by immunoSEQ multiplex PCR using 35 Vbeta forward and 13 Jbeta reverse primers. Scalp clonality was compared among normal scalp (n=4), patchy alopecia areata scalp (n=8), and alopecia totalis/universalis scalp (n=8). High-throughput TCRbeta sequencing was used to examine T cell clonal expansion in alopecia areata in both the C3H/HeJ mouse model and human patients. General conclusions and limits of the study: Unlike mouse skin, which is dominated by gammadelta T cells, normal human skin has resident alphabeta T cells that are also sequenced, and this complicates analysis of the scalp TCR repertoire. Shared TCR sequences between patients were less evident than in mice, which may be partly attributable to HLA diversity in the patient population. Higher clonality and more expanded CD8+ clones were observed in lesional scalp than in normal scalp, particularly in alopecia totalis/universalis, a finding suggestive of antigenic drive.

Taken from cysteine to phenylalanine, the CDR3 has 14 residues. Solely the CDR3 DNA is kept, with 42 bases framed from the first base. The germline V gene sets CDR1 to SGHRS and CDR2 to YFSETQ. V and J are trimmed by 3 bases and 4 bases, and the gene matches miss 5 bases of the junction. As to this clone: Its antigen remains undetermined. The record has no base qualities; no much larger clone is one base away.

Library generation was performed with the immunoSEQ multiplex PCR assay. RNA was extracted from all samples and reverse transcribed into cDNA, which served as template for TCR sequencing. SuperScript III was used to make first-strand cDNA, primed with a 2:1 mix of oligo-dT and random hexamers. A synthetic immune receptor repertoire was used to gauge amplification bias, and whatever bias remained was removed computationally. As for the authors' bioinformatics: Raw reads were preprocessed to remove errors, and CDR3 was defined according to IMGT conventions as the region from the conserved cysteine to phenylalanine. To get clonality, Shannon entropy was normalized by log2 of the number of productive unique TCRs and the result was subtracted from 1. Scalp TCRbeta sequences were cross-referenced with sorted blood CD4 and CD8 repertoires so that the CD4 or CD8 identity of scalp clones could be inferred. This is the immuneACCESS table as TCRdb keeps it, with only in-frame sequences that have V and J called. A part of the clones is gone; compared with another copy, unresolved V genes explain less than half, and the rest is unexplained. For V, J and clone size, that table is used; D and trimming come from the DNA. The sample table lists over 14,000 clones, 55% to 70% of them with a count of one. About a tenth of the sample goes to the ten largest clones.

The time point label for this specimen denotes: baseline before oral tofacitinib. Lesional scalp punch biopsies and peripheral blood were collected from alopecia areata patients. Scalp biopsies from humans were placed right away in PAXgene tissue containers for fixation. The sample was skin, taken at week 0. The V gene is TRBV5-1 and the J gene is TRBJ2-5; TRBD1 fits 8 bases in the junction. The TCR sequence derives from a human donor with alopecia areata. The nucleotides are TGCGCCAGCAGCTCTACCGGGACAGGAGAGACCCAGTACTTC. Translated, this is CASSSTGTGETQYF.